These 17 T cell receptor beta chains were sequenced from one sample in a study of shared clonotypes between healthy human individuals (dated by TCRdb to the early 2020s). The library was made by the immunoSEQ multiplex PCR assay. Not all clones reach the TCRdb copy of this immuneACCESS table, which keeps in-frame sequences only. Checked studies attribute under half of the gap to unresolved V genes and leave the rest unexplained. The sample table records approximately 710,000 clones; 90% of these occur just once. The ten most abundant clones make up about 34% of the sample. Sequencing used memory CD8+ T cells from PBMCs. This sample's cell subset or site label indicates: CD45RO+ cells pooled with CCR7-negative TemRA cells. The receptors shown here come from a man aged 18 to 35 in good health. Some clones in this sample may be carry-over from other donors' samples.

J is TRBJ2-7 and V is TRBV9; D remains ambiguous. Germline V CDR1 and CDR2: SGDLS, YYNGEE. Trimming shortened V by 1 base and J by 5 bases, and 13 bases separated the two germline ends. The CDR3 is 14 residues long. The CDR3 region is CASSVFGDVDEQYF. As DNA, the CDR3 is TGTGCCAGCAGCGTATTTGGGGATGTAGACGAGCAGTACTTC.

CDR3 loop: CASSLVGTALAFF. In DNA form, the CDR3 reads TGTGCCAGCAGCTTAGTGGGGACGGCACTAGCTTTCTTT. V is TRBV7-9 and J is TRBJ1-1; tentatively, D is TRBD1 (5 bases). The germline V gene has CDR1 SEHNR and CDR2 FQNEAQ (reference sequence). CDR3 length: 13 residues. V gave up 1 base and J gave up 10 bases, with 13 bases separating them.

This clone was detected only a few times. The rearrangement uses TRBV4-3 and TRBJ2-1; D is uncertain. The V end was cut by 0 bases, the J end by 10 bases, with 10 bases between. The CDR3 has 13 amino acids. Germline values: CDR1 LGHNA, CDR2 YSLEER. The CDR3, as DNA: TGCGCCAGCAGCCAAGATTTTTGGGGAGAGCAGTTCTTC. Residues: CASSQDFWGEQFF.

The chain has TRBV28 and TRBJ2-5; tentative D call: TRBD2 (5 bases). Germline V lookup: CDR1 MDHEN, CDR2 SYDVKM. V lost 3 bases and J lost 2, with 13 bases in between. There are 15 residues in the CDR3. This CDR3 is CASSFDARGQETQYF. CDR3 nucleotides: TGTGCCAGCAGTTTTGATGCCCGGGGACAAGAGACCCAGTACTTC.

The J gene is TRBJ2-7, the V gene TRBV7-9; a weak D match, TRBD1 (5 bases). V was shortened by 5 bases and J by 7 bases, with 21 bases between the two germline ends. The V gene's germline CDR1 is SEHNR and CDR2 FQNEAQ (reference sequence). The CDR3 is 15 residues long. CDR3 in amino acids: CASSQADSIPREQYF. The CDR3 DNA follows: TGTGCCAGCAGCCAAGCCGACAGTATACCTCGGGAGCAGTACTTC.

Written as DNA, the CDR3 is TGTGCCAGCAGCGCCCGGGGACAGTCTGAATCGGAAGCTTTCTTT. It yields the protein CASSARGQSESEAFF. The chain is built from TRBV9 and TRBJ1-1; 7 bases map to TRBD1. This CDR3 contains 15 residues. Trimming at V came to 3 bases and at J to 8 bases, leaving 13 bases not matched to a gene. Germline CDR1 is SGDLS and CDR2 is YYNGEE.

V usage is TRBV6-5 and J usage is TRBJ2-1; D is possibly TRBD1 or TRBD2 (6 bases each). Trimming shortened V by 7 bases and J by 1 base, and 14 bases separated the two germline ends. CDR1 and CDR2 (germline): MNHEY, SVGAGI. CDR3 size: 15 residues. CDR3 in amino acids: CASTPGAGSYNEQFF. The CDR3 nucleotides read TGTGCCAGCACCCCAGGGGCGGGATCCTACAATGAGCAGTTCTTC.

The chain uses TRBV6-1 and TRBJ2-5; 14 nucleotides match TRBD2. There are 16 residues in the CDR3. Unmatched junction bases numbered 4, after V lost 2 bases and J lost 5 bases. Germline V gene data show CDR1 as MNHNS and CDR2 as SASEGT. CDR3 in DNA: TGTGCCAGCAGTGAACCCCGACTAGCGGGAGGGGAGACCCAGTACTTC. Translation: CASSEPRLAGGETQYF.

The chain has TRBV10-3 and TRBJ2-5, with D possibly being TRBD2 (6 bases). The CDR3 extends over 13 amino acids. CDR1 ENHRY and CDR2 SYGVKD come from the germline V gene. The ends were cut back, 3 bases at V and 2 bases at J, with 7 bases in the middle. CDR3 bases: TGTGCCATCAGTGATCGGGGGCAAGAGACCCAGTACTTC. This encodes CAISDRGQETQYF.

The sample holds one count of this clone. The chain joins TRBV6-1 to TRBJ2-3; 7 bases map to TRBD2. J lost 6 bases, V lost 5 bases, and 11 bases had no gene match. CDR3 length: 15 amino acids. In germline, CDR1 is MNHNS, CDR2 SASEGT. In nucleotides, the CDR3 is TGTGCCAGCAGTCCCCCTAGCGGCACCTCGGATACGCAGTATTTT. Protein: CASSPPSGTSDTQYF.

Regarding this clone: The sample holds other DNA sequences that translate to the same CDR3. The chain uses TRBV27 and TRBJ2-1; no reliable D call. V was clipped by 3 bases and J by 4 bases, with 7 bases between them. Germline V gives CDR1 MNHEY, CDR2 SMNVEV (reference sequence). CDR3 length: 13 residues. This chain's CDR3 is CASSFSVYNEQFF. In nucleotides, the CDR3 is TGTGCCAGCAGTTTTTCGGTGTACAATGAGCAGTTCTTC.

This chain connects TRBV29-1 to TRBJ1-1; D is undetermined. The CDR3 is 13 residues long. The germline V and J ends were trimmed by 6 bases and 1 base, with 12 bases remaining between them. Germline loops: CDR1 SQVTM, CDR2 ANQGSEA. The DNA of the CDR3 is TGCAGCGTCCTGACACGGGGGAACACTGAAGCTTTCTTT. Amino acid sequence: CSVLTRGNTEAFF.

The CDR3 here is CASSVSTGPYNYGYTF. The CDR3 DNA sequence: TGTGCCAGCAGCGTATCGACAGGCCCTTATAACTATGGCTACACCTTC. This chain uses TRBV9 with TRBJ1-2; weak D call: TRBD1 (6 bases). In germline, CDR1 is SGDLS, CDR2 YYNGEE. This CDR3 spans 16 amino acids. The V end lost 1 base, the J end lost 1 base, and 14 bases lay between the germline ends.

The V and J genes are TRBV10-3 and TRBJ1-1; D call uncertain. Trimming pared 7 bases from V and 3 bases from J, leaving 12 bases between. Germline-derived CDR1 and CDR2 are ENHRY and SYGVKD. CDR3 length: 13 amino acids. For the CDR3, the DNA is TGTGCCATCATGCCGGAGGGCTACACTGAAGCTTTCTTT. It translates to CAIMPEGYTEAFF.

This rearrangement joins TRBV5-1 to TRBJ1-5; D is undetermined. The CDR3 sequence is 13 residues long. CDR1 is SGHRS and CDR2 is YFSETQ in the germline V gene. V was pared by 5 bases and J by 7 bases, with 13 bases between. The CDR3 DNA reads TGCGCCAGCAGTGTAGTCGGCCCCCAGCCCCAGCATTTT. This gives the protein CASSVVGPQPQHF.

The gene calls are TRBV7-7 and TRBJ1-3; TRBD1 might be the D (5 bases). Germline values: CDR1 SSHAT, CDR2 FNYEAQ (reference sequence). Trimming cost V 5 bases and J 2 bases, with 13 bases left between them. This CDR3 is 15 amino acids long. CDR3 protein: CASSPGQWAGNTIYF. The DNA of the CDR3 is TGTGCCAGCAGCCCGGGGCAGTGGGCTGGAAACACCATATATTTT.

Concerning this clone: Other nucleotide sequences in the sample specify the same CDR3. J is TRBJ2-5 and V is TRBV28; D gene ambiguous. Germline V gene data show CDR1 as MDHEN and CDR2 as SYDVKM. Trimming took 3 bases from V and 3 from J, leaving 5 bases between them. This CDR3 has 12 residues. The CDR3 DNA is TGTGCCAGCAGTTTGTTTGAAGAGACCCAGTACTTC. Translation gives CASSLFEETQYF.